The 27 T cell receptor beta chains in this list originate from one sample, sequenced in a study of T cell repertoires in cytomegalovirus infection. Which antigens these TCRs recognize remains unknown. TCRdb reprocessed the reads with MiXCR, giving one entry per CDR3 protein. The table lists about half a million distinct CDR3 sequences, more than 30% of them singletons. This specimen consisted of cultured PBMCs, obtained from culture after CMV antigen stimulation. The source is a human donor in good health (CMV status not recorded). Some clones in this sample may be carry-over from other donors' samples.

CDR3 residues: CASSPDTNEKLFF. Here the CDR3 DNA reads TGTGCCAGCAGCCCCGACACAAATGAAAAACTGTTTTTT. The chain combines TRBV7-9 with TRBJ1-4; no clear D. The germline V gene has CDR1 SEHNR and CDR2 FQNEAQ (reference sequence). The CDR3 totals 13 residues. Trimming left V 5 bases short and J 5 bases short, with 9 bases between.

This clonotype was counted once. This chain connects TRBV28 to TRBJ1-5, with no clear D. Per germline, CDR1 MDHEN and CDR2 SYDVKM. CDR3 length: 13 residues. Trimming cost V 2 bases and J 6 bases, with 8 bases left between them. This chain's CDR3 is CASSLGQSQPQHF. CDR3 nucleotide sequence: TGTGCCAGCAGTTTAGGGCAGAGTCAGCCCCAGCATTTT.

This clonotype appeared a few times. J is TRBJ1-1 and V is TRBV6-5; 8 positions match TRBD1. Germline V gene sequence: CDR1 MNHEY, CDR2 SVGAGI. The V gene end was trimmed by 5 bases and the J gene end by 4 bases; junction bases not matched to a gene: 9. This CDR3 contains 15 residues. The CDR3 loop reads CASSHAGGWGTEAFF. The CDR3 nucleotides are TGTGCCAGCAGTCACGCAGGGGGCTGGGGCACTGAAGCTTTCTTT.

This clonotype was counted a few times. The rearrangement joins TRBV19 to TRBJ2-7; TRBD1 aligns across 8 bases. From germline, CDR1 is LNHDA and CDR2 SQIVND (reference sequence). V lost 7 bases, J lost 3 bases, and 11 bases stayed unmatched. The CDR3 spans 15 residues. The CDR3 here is CASTRGTGEYYEQYV. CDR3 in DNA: TGTGCCAGTACCAGGGGGACAGGCGAATACTACGAGCAGTACGTC.

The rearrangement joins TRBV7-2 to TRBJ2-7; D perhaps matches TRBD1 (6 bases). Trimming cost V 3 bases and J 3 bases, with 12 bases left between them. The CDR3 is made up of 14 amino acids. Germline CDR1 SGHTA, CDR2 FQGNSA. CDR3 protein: CASSLQGHVYEQYF. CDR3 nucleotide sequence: TGTGCCAGCAGCTTGCAGGGACACGTCTACGAGCAGTACTTC. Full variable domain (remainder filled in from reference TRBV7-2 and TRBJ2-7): GAGVSQSPSNKVTEKGKDVELRCDPISGHTALYWYRQSLGQGLEFLIYFQGNSAPDKSGLPSDRFSAERTGGSVSTLTIQRTQQEDSAVYLCASSLQGHVYEQYFGPGTRLTVT.

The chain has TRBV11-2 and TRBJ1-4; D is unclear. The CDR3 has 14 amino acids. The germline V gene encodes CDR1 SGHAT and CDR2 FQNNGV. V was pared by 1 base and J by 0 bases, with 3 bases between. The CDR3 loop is CASSLASTNEKLFF. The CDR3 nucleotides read TGTGCCAGCAGCTTAGCTTCAACTAATGAAAAACTGTTTTTT. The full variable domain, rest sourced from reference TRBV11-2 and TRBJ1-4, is EAGVAQSPRYKIIEKRQSVAFWCNPISGHATLYWYQQILGQGPKLLIQFQNNGVVDDSQLPKDRFSAERLKGVDSTLKIQPAKLEDSAVYLCASSLASTNEKLFFGSGTQLSVL.

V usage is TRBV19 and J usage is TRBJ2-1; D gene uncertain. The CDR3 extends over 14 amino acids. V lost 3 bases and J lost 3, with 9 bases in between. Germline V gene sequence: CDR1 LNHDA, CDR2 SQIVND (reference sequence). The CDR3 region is CASSIGPLYNEQFF. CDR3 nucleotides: TGTGCCAGTAGTATCGGACCTCTCTACAATGAGCAGTTCTTC.

As DNA, the CDR3 is TGTGCCTGGAGTCCTCGGACGGAAGGGGAAAAACTGTTTTTT. Translating it yields CAWSPRTEGEKLFF. V gene TRBV30 combines with J gene TRBJ1-4; D uncertain. The CDR3 runs to 14 residues. The germline gives CDR1 GTSNPN, CDR2 SVGIG (reference sequence). V gave up 2 bases and J gave up 8 bases, with 15 bases separating them.

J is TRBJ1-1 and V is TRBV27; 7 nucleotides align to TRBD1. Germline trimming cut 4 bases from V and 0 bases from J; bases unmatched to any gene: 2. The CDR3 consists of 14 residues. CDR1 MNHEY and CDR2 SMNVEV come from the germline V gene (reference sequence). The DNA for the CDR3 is TGTGCCAGCAGTTCACAGGGGCTGAACACTGAAGCTTTCTTT. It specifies CASSSQGLNTEAFF.

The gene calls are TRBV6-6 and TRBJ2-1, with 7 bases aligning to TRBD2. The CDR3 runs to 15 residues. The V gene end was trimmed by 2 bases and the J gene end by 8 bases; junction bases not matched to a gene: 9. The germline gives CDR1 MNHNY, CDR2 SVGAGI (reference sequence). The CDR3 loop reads CASSYRWEGPYEQFF. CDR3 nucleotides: TGTGCCAGCAGTTACCGGTGGGAGGGCCCGTATGAGCAGTTCTTC.

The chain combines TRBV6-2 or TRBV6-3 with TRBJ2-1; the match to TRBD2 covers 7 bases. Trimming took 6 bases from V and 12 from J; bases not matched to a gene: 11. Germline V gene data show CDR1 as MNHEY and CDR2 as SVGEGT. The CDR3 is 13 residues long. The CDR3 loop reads CASSPPSGSPQFF. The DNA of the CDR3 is TGTGCCAGCAGCCCGCCTAGCGGTAGCCCGCAGTTCTTC.

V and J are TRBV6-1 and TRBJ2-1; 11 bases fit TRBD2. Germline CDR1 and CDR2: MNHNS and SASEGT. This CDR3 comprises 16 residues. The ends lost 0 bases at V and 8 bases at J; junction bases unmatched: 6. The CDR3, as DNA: TGTGCCAGCAGTGAAGCGGTAGCGGGAGGGCCCGATGAGCAGTTCTTC. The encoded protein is CASSEAVAGGPDEQFF.

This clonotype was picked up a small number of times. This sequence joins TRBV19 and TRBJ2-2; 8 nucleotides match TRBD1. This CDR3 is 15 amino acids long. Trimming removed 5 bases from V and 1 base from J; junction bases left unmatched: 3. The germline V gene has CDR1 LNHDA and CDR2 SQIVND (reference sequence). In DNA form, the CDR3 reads TGTGCCAGTAGTCCGGACAGGGAGAACACCGGGGAGCTGTTTTTT. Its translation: CASSPDRENTGELFF.

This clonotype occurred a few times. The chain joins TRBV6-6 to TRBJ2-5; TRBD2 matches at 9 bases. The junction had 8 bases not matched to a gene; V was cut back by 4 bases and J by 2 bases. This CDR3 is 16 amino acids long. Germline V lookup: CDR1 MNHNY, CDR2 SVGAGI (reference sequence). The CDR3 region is CASSFPASGIQETQYF. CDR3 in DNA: TGTGCCAGCAGTTTTCCGGCTAGCGGGATACAAGAGACCCAGTACTTC.

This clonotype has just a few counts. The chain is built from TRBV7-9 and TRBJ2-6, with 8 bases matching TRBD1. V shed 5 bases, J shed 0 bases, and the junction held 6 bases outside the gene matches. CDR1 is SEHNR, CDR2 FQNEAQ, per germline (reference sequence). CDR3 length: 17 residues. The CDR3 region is CASSQDRADSGANVLTF. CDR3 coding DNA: TGTGCCAGCAGCCAGGACAGGGCCGACTCTGGGGCCAACGTCCTGACTTTC.

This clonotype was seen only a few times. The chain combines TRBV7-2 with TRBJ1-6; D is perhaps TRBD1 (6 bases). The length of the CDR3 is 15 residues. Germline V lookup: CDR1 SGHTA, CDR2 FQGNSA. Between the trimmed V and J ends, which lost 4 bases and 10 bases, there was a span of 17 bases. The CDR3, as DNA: TGTGCCAGCAGCTCACAACAGGGTTTACAATCACCCCTCCACTTT. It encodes CASSSQQGLQSPLHF.

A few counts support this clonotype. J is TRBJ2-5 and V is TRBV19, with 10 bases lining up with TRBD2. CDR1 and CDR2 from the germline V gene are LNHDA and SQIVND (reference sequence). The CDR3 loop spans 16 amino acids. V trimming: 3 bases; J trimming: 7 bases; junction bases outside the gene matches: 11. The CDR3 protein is CASSIPQVAGGLTQYF. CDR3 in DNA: TGTGCCAGTAGTATCCCACAAGTAGCGGGAGGCTTGACCCAGTACTTC.

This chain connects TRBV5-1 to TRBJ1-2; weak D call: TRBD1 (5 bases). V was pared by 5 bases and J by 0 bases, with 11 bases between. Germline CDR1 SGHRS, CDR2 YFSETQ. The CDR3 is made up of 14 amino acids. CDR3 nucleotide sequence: TGCGCCAGCAGGGGGCAAGCAGCTAACTATGGCTACACCTTC. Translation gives CASRGQAANYGYTF.

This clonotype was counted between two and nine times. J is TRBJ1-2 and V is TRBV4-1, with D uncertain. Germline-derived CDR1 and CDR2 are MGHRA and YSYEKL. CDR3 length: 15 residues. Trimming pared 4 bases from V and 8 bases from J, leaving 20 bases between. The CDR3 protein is CASSPGSRVAEGYTF. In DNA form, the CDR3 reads TGCGCCAGCAGCCCGGGGTCCCGGGTGGCGGAAGGCTACACCTTC.

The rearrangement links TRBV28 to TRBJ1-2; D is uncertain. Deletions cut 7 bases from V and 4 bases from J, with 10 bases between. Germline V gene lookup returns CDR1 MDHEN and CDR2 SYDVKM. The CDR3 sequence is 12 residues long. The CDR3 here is CASTRKGYGYTF. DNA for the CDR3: TGTGCCAGCACCCGAAAGGGCTATGGCTACACCTTC.

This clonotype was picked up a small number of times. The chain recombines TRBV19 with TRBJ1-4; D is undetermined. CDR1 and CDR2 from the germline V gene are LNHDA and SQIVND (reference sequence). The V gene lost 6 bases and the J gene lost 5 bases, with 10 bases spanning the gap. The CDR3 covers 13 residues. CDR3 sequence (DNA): TGTGCCAGTAGCATACGAGAGAATGAAAAACTGTTTTTT. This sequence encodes CASSIRENEKLFF.

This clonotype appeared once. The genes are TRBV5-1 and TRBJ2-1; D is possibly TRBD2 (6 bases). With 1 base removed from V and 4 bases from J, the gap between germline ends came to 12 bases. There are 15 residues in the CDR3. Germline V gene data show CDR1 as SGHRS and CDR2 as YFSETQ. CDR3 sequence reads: CASSLNTGVYNEQFF. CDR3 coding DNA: TGCGCCAGCAGCTTGAACACGGGGGTATACAATGAGCAGTTCTTC.

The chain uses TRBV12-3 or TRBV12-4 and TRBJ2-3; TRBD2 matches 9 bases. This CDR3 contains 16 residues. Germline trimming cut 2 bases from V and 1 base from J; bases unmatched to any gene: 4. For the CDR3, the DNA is TGTGCCAGCAGTTTAACTAGCGGGTATCGCACAGATACGCAGTATTTT. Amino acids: CASSLTSGYRTDTQYF.

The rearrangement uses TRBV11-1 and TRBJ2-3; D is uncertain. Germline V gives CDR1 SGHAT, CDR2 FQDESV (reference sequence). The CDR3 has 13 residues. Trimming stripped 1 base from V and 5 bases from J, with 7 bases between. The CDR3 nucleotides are TGTGCCAGCAGCTTAGACGCGCTAGATACGCAGTATTTT. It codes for CASSLDALDTQYF.

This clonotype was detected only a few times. The chain's CDR3 is CASKNGLTSGNTIYF. DNA for the CDR3: TGTGCCAGCAAGAACGGCCTAACCTCTGGAAACACCATATATTTT. The J gene is TRBJ1-3, the V gene TRBV6-5; D is unclear. The CDR3 length is 15 residues. V lost 7 bases and J lost 0, with 13 bases in between. CDR1 and CDR2 from the germline V gene are MNHEY and SVGAGI.

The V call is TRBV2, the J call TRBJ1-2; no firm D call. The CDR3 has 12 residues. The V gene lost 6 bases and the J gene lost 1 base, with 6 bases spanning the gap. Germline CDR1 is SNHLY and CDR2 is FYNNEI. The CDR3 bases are TGTGCCAGCAGGGAAATTAACTATGGCTACACCTTC. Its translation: CASREINYGYTF. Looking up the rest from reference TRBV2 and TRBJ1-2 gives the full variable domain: EPEVTQTPSHQVTQMGQEVILRCVPISNHLYFYWYRQILGQKVEFLVSFYNNEISEKSEIFDDQFSVERPDGSNFTLKIRSTKLEDSAMYFCASREINYGYTFGSGTRLTVV.

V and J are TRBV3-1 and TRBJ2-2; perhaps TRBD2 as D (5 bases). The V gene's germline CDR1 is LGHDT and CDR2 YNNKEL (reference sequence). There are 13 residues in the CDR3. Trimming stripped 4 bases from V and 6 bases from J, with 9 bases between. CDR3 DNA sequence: TGTGCCAGCAGCCCACTAGTTCCCGGGGAGCTGTTTTTT. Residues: CASSPLVPGELFF.